This T cell receptor (beta chain) was captured in a study of cytomegalovirus exposure and HLA in healthy donors. V dropped 1 base and J dropped 8; count of bases not matched to a gene: 6. This CDR3 has 14 amino acids. Germline V gene data show CDR1 as MDHEN and CDR2 as SYDVKM. Only a few counts were recorded for this clone. The PCR was carried out with 60 Vbeta primers and 13 Jbeta primers. Profiling relied on immunoSEQ multiplex PCR, and the TCRdb table lists in-frame clones only, not all of them. The sample comprises about 150,000 clones, 75% of which are singletons, and roughly 7.3% rests with the top ten.

What was sequenced was PBMCs. The gene calls are TRBV28 and TRBJ1-2; TRBD1 matches 8 bases. The TCR originated in a man under 40 in good health and CMV-seronegative. This CDR3 is CASSLSAGGRGYTF. The CDR3 DNA follows: TGTGCCAGCAGTTTATCGGCAGGGGGCCGGGGCTACACCTTC.